The 8 T cell receptor beta chains given below trace back to one sample, sequenced in a study of cytomegalovirus exposure and HLA in healthy donors. The study ran its PCR with 60 Vbeta and 13 Jbeta primers. Here immunoSEQ multiplex PCR was the method, and the copy in TCRdb shows in-frame clones only, minus some. The profile shows some 200,000 clones, approximately 12% of them singletons. The sequenced sample was PBMCs. All receptors come from a man aged 50-60 years in good health and CMV-seropositive.

This clone was counted a few times. The chain carries TRBV4-3 and TRBJ2-3; maybe TRBD2 (5 bases). Trimming took off 3 bases at V and 0 bases at J, with 10 bases between the two ends. Germline loops: CDR1 LGHNA, CDR2 YSLEER. The CDR3 has 15 residues. In DNA form, the CDR3 reads TGCGCCAGCAGCCAGGACTTTTCTAGCACAGATACGCAGTATTTT. Its translation is CASSQDFSSTDTQYF.

This clone was seen a few times. The chain links TRBV5-6 to TRBJ2-4, with 9 bases fitting TRBD1. Germline V gives CDR1 SGHDT, CDR2 YYEEEE. CDR3 length: 13 amino acids. After removal of 6 bases from V and 6 bases from J, the junction contained 4 bases not matched to a gene. In DNA, the CDR3 is TGTGCCAGCACCGGGACAGGGATAAACATTCAGTACTTC. Translation: CASTGTGINIQYF.

About this clone itself: The sample carries other DNA sequences with the same CDR3. V and J are TRBV28 and TRBJ1-2; possible D gene TRBD1, 6 bases. CDR3 size: 12 residues. CDR1 and CDR2 (germline): MDHEN, SYDVKM. Trimming removed 5 bases at V and 5 bases at J, with 9 bases between. CDR3: CASSITGYGYTF. CDR3 nucleotide sequence: TGTGCCAGCAGTATCACAGGGTATGGCTACACCTTC.

This clone has just a few counts. A far larger clone lies a single base away; this is likely a read error. The CDR3, as DNA: TGTGCCAGCAGTTACGGGCCAGGGGTTAAACACTTT. This encodes CASSYGPGVKHF. The V and J genes are TRBV6-5 and TRBJ1-6; TRBD1 might be the D (6 bases). This CDR3 comprises 12 residues. V lost 2 bases and J 19 bases, leaving 15 bases between the germline ends. Germline V gives CDR1 MNHEY, CDR2 SVGAGI.

This clone was detected only a few times. The rearrangement links TRBV7-2 to TRBJ2-1; 9 nucleotides match TRBD2. This CDR3 is 16 amino acids long. The V gene's germline CDR1 is SGHTA and CDR2 FQGNSA. V lost 3 bases and J lost 9; bases outside the gene matches: 12. The CDR3 region has the DNA TGTGCCAGCAGCTTGCCTAGCGGGGCCTCGCGGGGTGAGCAGTTCTTC. Protein product: CASSLPSGASRGEQFF.

The chain recombines TRBV5-1 with TRBJ2-2, with a tentative D call TRBD2 (6 bases). V was trimmed by 0 bases and J by 5 bases, leaving 11 bases between them. Per the germline V gene, CDR1 is SGHRS and CDR2 is YFSETQ. The CDR3 consists of 15 residues. CDR3 bases: TGCGCCAGCAGCTTGGAAGGCGGGGTTACCGGGGAGCTGTTTTTT. It specifies CASSLEGGVTGELFF.

This clone was observed a handful of times. The gene calls are TRBV29-1 and TRBJ2-7, with TRBD1 matching 8 bases. Germline lookup yields CDR1 SQVTM and CDR2 ANQGSEA. This CDR3 is built from 13 residues. Trimming removed 4 bases from V and 6 bases from J; junction bases left unmatched: 8. The CDR3, as DNA: TGCAGCGTTGTTCGCGACAGGGGAGGCGAGCAGTACTTC. Protein product: CSVVRDRGGEQYF.

This clone was counted a few times. The rearrangement links TRBV11-2 to TRBJ1-6; a possible D gene is TRBD1 (5 bases). Germline V gives CDR1 SGHAT, CDR2 FQNNGV. The CDR3 is 15 residues long. Trimming removed 0 bases from V and 6 bases from J, with 9 bases in between. CDR3 residues: CASSLDLGPNSPLHF. The DNA for the CDR3 is TGTGCCAGCAGCTTAGACTTGGGGCCTAATTCACCCCTCCACTTT. Using reference TRBV11-2 and TRBJ1-6 for the parts outside the CDR3, the full variable domain is EAGVAQSPRYKIIEKRQSVAFWCNPISGHATLYWYQQILGQGPKLLIQFQNNGVVDDSQLPKDRFSAERLKGVDSTLKIQPAKLEDSAVYLCASSLDLGPNSPLHFGNGTRLTVT.